This passage covers 18 T cell receptor beta chains from one sample sequenced in a study of blood T cell repertoires in COVID-19. Method: immunoSEQ multiplex PCR; TCRdb's copy keeps in-frame clones and lacks some. Of over 100,000 clones in the sample, about four fifths are singletons; the top ten hold more than 9%. Sequencing was performed on peripheral blood. These receptors were collected from a woman aged 55-70 years with acute or convalescent COVID-19.

This clone was found once. The J gene is TRBJ1-2, the V gene TRBV30; D remains unclear. This CDR3 has 10 residues. The ends were cut back, 7 bases at V and 8 bases at J, with 11 bases in the middle. CDR1 is GTSNPN and CDR2 is SVGIG in the germline V gene (reference sequence). CDR3 amino acids: CASGSDGYTF. The DNA for the CDR3 is TGTGCCTCCGGGTCCGACGGCTACACCTTC.

This chain connects TRBV30 to TRBJ1-1; D is perhaps TRBD1 (5 bases). CDR1 and CDR2 from the germline V gene are GTSNPN and SVGIG (reference sequence). This CDR3 is 12 amino acids long. V was pared by 4 bases and J by 4 bases, with 10 bases between. DNA for the CDR3: TGTGCCTGGACCCCAGGGTCCACTGAAGCTTTCTTT. This encodes CAWTPGSTEAFF.

This clone was seen once. The chain joins TRBV2 to TRBJ1-2; a weak D match, TRBD1 (5 bases). The CDR3 sequence is 15 residues long. V was pared by 6 bases and J by 6 bases, with 20 bases between. CDR1 and CDR2 (germline): SNHLY, FYNNEI. Here the CDR3 DNA reads TGTGCCAGCAGGAACCTCAGGGCTGGATTTGATGGCTACACCTTC. It is translated as CASRNLRAGFDGYTF.

This clone showed up just a few times. This sequence joins TRBV5-4 and TRBJ2-5; 7 bases align to TRBD1. CDR1 and CDR2 from the germline V gene are SGHNT and YYREEE (reference sequence). The trim removed 2 bases at V and 5 bases at J, leaving 6 bases unmatched. The CDR3 spans 14 residues. The DNA of the CDR3 is TGTGCCAGCAGCTTACAGGGGAGTGGCGAGACCCAGTACTTC. Its translation is CASSLQGSGETQYF.

The chain has TRBV24-1 and TRBJ2-2; D possibly corresponds to TRBD1 (6 bases). In germline, CDR1 is KGHDR, CDR2 SFDVKD. V gave up 2 bases and J gave up 3 bases, with 9 bases separating them. This CDR3 is built from 15 residues. The CDR3 loop reads CATSDWTADTGELFF. In DNA form, the CDR3 reads TGTGCCACCAGTGATTGGACAGCGGACACCGGGGAGCTGTTTTTT.

The chain uses TRBV7-8 and TRBJ2-1; perhaps TRBD2 as D (6 bases). Germline V gene lookup returns CDR1 SGHVS and CDR2 FQNEAQ. This CDR3 has 15 amino acids. With 4 bases removed from V and 3 bases from J, the gap between germline ends came to 13 bases. The chain's CDR3 is CASSSTRGYYNEQFF. In nucleotides, the CDR3 is TGTGCCAGCAGCTCGACCCGGGGGTACTACAATGAGCAGTTCTTC. The whole variable domain, remainder taken from reference TRBV7-8 and TRBJ2-1, is GAGVSQSPRYKVAKRGQDVALRCDPISGHVSLFWYQQALGQGPEFLTYFQNEAQLDKSGLPSDRFFAERPEGSVSTLKIQRTQQEDSAVYLCASSSTRGYYNEQFFGPGTRLTVL.

V is TRBV6-5 and J is TRBJ1-1, with TRBD1 matching over 8 bases. CDR1 and CDR2 from the germline V gene are MNHEY and SVGAGI. V gave up 8 bases and J gave up 1 base; unmatched junction bases: 9. This CDR3 has 15 residues. The CDR3 loop is CASGWTGRGNTEAFF. CDR3 nucleotides: TGTGCCAGCGGCTGGACAGGGAGAGGGAACACTGAAGCTTTCTTT.

The gene calls are TRBV9 and TRBJ1-2, with 10 positions matching TRBD1. V was clipped by 0 bases and J by 7 bases; unmatched bases: 9. The CDR3 loop spans 16 amino acids. Looked up from germline, CDR1 is SGDLS and CDR2 is YYNGEE. The CDR3 reads CASSVDGQGDLGGYTF. The CDR3 nucleotides are TGTGCCAGCAGCGTAGATGGACAGGGGGATTTGGGTGGCTACACCTTC. Together with reference TRBV9 and TRBJ1-2, the CDR3 gives the full variable domain: DSGVTQTPKHLITATGQRVTLRCSPRSGDLSVYWYQQSLDQGLQFLIQYYNGEERAKGNILERFSAQQFPDLHSELNLSSLELGDSALYFCASSVDGQGDLGGYTFGSGTRLTVV.

The chain joins TRBV5-4 to TRBJ1-6; 8 bases are shared with TRBD1. This CDR3 has 14 amino acids. With 4 bases clipped from V and 10 bases from J, the junction kept 7 bases outside the gene matches. Germline-derived CDR1 and CDR2 are SGHNT and YYREEE (reference sequence). The CDR3 loop reads CASSAGTGLSPLHF. The CDR3 nucleotides are TGTGCCAGCAGCGCTGGGACAGGATTGTCACCCCTCCACTTT. The variable domain in full, with the rest retrieved from reference TRBV5-4 and TRBJ1-6, is ETGVTQSPTHLIKTRGQQVTLRCSSQSGHNTVSWYQQALGQGPQFIFQYYREEENGRGNFPPRFSGLQFPNYSSELNVNALELDDSALYLCASSAGTGLSPLHFGNGTRLTVT.

The gene calls are TRBV12-3 or TRBV12-4 and TRBJ1-1; possibly TRBD1 for D (6 bases). CDR3 length: 13 residues. Trimming left V 7 bases short and J 4 bases short, with 13 bases between. CDR3 protein: CASILGGGTEAFF. In nucleotides, the CDR3 is TGTGCCAGCATCCTAGGGGGGGGCACTGAAGCTTTCTTT.

The chain is built from TRBV30 and TRBJ1-5; no clear D gene. CDR1 GTSNPN and CDR2 SVGIG come from the germline V gene (reference sequence). The CDR3 is 11 amino acids. V lost 1 base and J 6 bases, leaving 4 bases between the germline ends. The CDR3 DNA sequence: TGTGCCTGGAGTGCGGGTCAGCCCCAGCATTTT. It translates to CAWSAGQPQHF.

The rearrangement joins TRBV2 to TRBJ1-1; a weak D match, TRBD1 (6 bases). Looked up from germline, CDR1 is SNHLY and CDR2 is FYNNEI. V was cut by 6 bases and J by 4 bases, with 12 bases left in between. CDR3 length equals 13 residues. The CDR3 loop is CASRIQGTTEAFF. CDR3 DNA sequence: TGTGCCAGCAGGATACAGGGAACCACTGAAGCTTTCTTT.

The V and J genes are TRBV5-1 and TRBJ2-2; tentative D call: TRBD2 (6 bases). The CDR3 length is 15 residues. Germline-derived CDR1 and CDR2 are SGHRS and YFSETQ. V lost 8 bases to trimming and J lost 4 bases, with 18 bases between them. This chain's CDR3 is CASFRGPEGTGELFF. The CDR3 bases are TGCGCCAGTTTCCGCGGACCGGAGGGCACCGGGGAGCTGTTTTTT.

This chain uses TRBV12-3 or TRBV12-4 with TRBJ2-5; the match to TRBD2 covers 7 bases. The V and J ends lost 4 bases and 4 bases, in that order; junction bases with no gene match: 3. The CDR3 covers 13 residues. The CDR3 here is CASSWTSGETQYF. The CDR3 DNA reads TGTGCCAGCAGTTGGACTAGTGGAGAGACCCAGTACTTC.

CDR3 region: CSVLGVPGVGETQYF. The CDR3 DNA reads TGCAGCGTCCTAGGGGTCCCGGGGGTCGGAGAGACCCAGTACTTC. This chain uses TRBV29-1 with TRBJ2-5; perhaps TRBD2 as D (6 bases). V lost 6 bases and J lost 4, with 21 bases in between. The CDR3 is made up of 15 amino acids. Germline V gene lookup returns CDR1 SQVTM and CDR2 ANQGSEA.

A few counts support this clone. DNA of the CDR3: TGCGCCATTGGACAGTCGAACACTGAAGCTTTCTTT. Translated, it gives CAIGQSNTEAFF. The chain employs TRBV10-2 and TRBJ1-1; TRBD1 is a possible D gene (6 bases). V was shortened by 10 bases and J by 1 base, with 10 bases between the two germline ends. This CDR3 has 12 amino acids. Looked up from germline, CDR1 is WSHSY and CDR2 is SAAADI.

The J gene is TRBJ1-1, the V gene TRBV2, with 11 bases lining up with TRBD1. The CDR3 extends over 14 amino acids. V shed 7 bases, J shed 8 bases, and the junction held 9 bases outside the gene matches. Germline V gene lookup returns CDR1 SNHLY and CDR2 FYNNEI. The CDR3 region has the DNA TGTGCCAGCATTCGGGGGACAGGGGGTACGGAAGCTTTCTTT. This translates into CASIRGTGGTEAFF.

V is TRBV5-1 and J is TRBJ1-2, with D perhaps TRBD1 (6 bases). The CDR3 runs 15 residues. CDR1 SGHRS and CDR2 YFSETQ come from the germline V gene. Trimming left V 3 bases short and J 4 bases short, with 16 bases between. Here the CDR3 reads CASSYGDVGAYGYTF. CDR3 bases: TGCGCCAGCAGCTACGGGGATGTGGGGGCCTATGGCTACACCTTC. Supplemented by reference TRBV5-1 and TRBJ1-2, the full variable domain reads KAGVTQTPRYLIKTRGQQVTLSCSPISGHRSVSWYQQTPGQGLQFLFEYFSETQRNKGNFPGRFSGRQFSNSRSEMNVSTLELGDSALYLCASSYGDVGAYGYTFGSGTRLTVV.